This T cell receptor beta chain appears in the sequencing data of a study of immune cell composition in non-small cell lung cancer. Whole-study findings and limits: TIL tumour reactivity correlated with maximal tumour-associated clone frequency in adenocarcinoma. About 80% of squamous and roughly 34% of adenocarcinoma cases had tumour-associated clones >0.5%.

Looked up from germline, CDR1 is SEHNR and CDR2 is FQNEAQ (reference sequence). Trimming removed 0 bases from V and 9 bases from J; junction bases left unmatched: 13. This CDR3 has 17 residues. Normal lung sampling was at least 3 cm from the tumour, as distant as possible. Genomic DNA came from frozen unsorted single-cell suspensions. The repertoire was sequenced with immunoSEQ multiplex PCR; TCRdb's copy has only in-frame clones and lacks some. The table includes 2,500 or so clones, approximately 77% detected once. This clone showed up just once. The target antigen is unknown. The chain is built from TRBV7-9 and TRBJ2-5; TRBD2 matches at 10 bases. The sequence derives from a human donor with non-small cell lung cancer. Sequencing input: non-adjacent lung tissue. The chain's CDR3 is CASSLAGPGLASRAQYF. CDR3 nucleotide sequence: TGTGCCAGCAGCTTAGCAGGCCCGGGACTAGCGTCAAGGGCCCAGTACTTC.